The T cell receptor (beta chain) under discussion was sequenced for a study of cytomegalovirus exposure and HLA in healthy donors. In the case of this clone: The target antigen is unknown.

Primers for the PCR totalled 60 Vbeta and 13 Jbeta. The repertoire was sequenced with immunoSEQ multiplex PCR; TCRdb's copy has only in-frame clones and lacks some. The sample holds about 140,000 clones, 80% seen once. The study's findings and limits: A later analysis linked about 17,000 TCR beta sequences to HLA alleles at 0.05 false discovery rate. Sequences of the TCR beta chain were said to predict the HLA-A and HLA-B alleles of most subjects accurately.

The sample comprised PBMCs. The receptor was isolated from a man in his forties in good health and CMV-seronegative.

Here the CDR3 DNA reads TGTGCCAGCAGCGAGGGGGGGCTTTCTGAAGCTTTCTTT. This gives the protein CASSEGGLSEAFF. The chain carries TRBV7-9 and TRBJ1-1; a possible D gene is TRBD1 (6 bases). Germline values: CDR1 SEHNR, CDR2 FQNEAQ (reference sequence). The CDR3 extends over 13 amino acids. Trimming left V 5 bases short and J 6 bases short, with 13 bases between.